This is a list of T cell receptor beta chains from one sample in a study of T-cell memory formation after mild COVID-19. In TCRdb, the 5' RACE reads were re-called with MiXCR into one record per CDR3 protein. The table has nearly 110,000 distinct CDR3 sequences, about 15% seen once. The sequencing input was PBMCs or a T cell subset sorted from them (not recorded which). These receptor sequences come from a man between 18 and 29 years old who had mild COVID-19 (a few samples of this study predate the infection). Cell type and time point are not known. Each CDR3 is given with its conserved first and last residue. Fields, in order: V gene, J gene, D gene, clone size, CDR3 DNA, CDR3 protein. The D gene is left open where the match is weak. Size is stated for part of the rows, as once, few or many counts, or as a class when the clone is expanded.

V: TRBV7-9
J: TRBJ1-2
D: TRBD1
size: few
DNA: TGTGCCAGCAGCTTAGATACAGGGGACAGGGCCGACTATGGCTACACCTTC
CDR3: CASSLDTGDRADYGYTF

V: TRBV6-5
J: TRBJ2-5
D: TRBD2
size: NA
DNA: TGTGCCAGCAGTCCAGCGGGACTAGCGGTCCAAGAGACCCAGTACTTC
CDR3: CASSPAGLAVQETQYF

V: TRBV14
J: TRBJ2-1
D: TRBD1
size: NA
DNA: TGTGCCAGCAGCAGCACGGGACAGGGGGTCCACAATGAGCAGTTCTTC
CDR3: CASSSTGQGVHNEQFF

V: TRBV7-9
J: TRBJ2-3
D: TRBD2
size: NA
DNA: TGTGCCAGCAGCTATCTAGCGGATAGCACAGATACGCAGTATTTT
CDR3: CASSYLADSTDTQYF

V: TRBV13
J: TRBJ1-2
D: NA
size: NA
DNA: TGTGCCAGCAGCCATGGACGGGCCTCCTTC
CDR3: CASSHGRASF

V: TRBV7-2
J: TRBJ2-3
D: TRBD2
size: many
DNA: TGTGCCAGCAGCTCCGGACTAGCGGGGGCCGCGCTTAGCACAGATACGCAGTATTTT
CDR3: CASSSGLAGAALSTDTQYF

V: TRBV4-3
J: TRBJ2-6
D: NA
size: NA
DNA: TGCGCCAGCAGCCAAGAAGGAGGGAGCGGGGCCAACGTCCTGACTTTC
CDR3: CASSQEGGSGANVLTF

V: TRBV6-5
J: TRBJ1-6
D: NA
size: few
DNA: TGTGCCAGCAGGGGGAATTCACCCCTCCACTTT
CDR3: CASRGNSPLHF

V: TRBV12-3/TRBV12-4
J: TRBJ2-2
D: TRBD1
size: few
DNA: TGTGCCACTACCGACAGGGTGAACACCGGGGAGCTGTTTTTT
CDR3: CATTDRVNTGELFF

V: TRBV19
J: TRBJ2-2
D: NA
size: NA
DNA: TGTGCCAGTAGTGGGCAGGGGATTGCCGGGGAGCTGTTTTTT
CDR3: CASSGQGIAGELFF

V: TRBV5-6
J: TRBJ2-7
D: NA
size: many
DNA: TGTGCCAGCAGCGCCAGTGACAGATACGAGCAGTACTTC
CDR3: CASSASDRYEQYF

V: TRBV6-2/TRBV6-3
J: TRBJ2-3
D: NA
size: few
DNA: TGTGCCAGCAGTTATAAAGACTCCCGCACAGATACGCAGTATTTT
CDR3: CASSYKDSRTDTQYF

V: TRBV3-1
J: TRBJ2-7
D: NA
size: few
DNA: TGTGCCAGCAGCCAAGAGAGGGGGTTGAGCTCCTACGAGCAGTACTTC
CDR3: CASSQERGLSSYEQYF

V: TRBV5-5
J: TRBJ2-7
D: NA
size: few
DNA: TGTGCCAGCAGCTCCCGCTCCAGCGGCTACTACGAGCAGTACTTC
CDR3: CASSSRSSGYYEQYF

V: TRBV2
J: TRBJ1-1
D: NA
size: NA
DNA: TGTGCCAGCAAGGGGAACACTGAAGCTTTCTTT
CDR3: CASKGNTEAFF

V: TRBV7-2
J: TRBJ2-4
D: NA
size: few
DNA: TGTGCCAGCAGCTCGGACCTCCGCCCCTGGCTAGCCAAAAACATTCAGTACTTC
CDR3: CASSSDLRPWLAKNIQYF

V: TRBV6-5
J: TRBJ2-4
D: TRBD1
size: few
DNA: TGTGCCAGCAGTTACGGGACAGCCCTAGCCAAAAACATTCAGTACTTC
CDR3: CASSYGTALAKNIQYF

V: TRBV5-1
J: TRBJ2-3
D: NA
size: many
DNA: TGCGCCAGCAGCTTGTGGGACAGCACAGATACGCAGTATTTT
CDR3: CASSLWDSTDTQYF

V: TRBV5-1
J: TRBJ2-2
D: NA
size: few
DNA: TGCGCCAGCAGCTTGGTAGTCAGAACCACGGCCGGGGAGCTGTTTTTT
CDR3: CASSLVVRTTAGELFF

V: TRBV18
J: TRBJ2-7
D: NA
size: NA
DNA: TGTGCCAGCTCACCTATAAGCAGGGGTATCTCCTACGAGCAGTACTTC
CDR3: CASSPISRGISYEQYF

V: TRBV2
J: TRBJ2-2
D: NA
size: NA
DNA: TGTGCCAGCAGTCACAGCTTAGAAGTCGCCGGGGAGCTGTTTTTT
CDR3: CASSHSLEVAGELFF

V: TRBV4-1
J: TRBJ1-2
D: NA
size: NA
DNA: TGCGCCAGCAGCCAAGGTATCGGGAACCACTATGGCTACACCTTC
CDR3: CASSQGIGNHYGYTF

V: TRBV19
J: TRBJ2-4
D: TRBD1
size: many
DNA: TGTGCCAGTAGTGGGACAGGGAGGATGGAAAACATTCAGTACTTC
CDR3: CASSGTGRMENIQYF

V: TRBV4-3
J: TRBJ2-1
D: NA
size: few
DNA: TGCGCCAGCAGCCAGGACCACGGGACGCCGTACAATGAGCAGTTCTTC
CDR3: CASSQDHGTPYNEQFF

V: TRBV20-1
J: TRBJ2-3
D: NA
size: few
DNA: TGCAGTGCTAGAGATCCCAGCGGAGCTAGCACAGATACGCAGTATTTT
CDR3: CSARDPSGASTDTQYF

V: TRBV4-3
J: TRBJ2-3
D: NA
size: many
DNA: TGCGCCAGCAGCCAAGCTTCCACAGATACGCAGTATTTT
CDR3: CASSQASTDTQYF

V: TRBV5-4
J: TRBJ2-3
D: NA
size: NA
DNA: TGTGCCAGCAGCTTTCGAGGGGGGGCCGGAGATACGCAGTATTTT
CDR3: CASSFRGGAGDTQYF

V: TRBV6-6
J: TRBJ2-7
D: TRBD1
size: NA
DNA: TGTGCCACCCGACGGGACAGGGGCCACGAGCAGTACTTC
CDR3: CATRRDRGHEQYF

V: TRBV11-2
J: TRBJ2-1
D: NA
size: NA
DNA: TGTGCCAGCAGCTTCGGGACGGCTAACAATGAGCAGTTCTTC
CDR3: CASSFGTANNEQFF

V: TRBV7-9
J: TRBJ1-2
D: TRBD1
size: few
DNA: TGTGCCAGCAGCTTTACCCAAACAGGGGGCGATGGCTACACCTTC
CDR3: CASSFTQTGGDGYTF

V: TRBV4-3
J: TRBJ2-7
D: NA
size: few
DNA: TGCGCCAGCAGCCAAGATCACGGGACTGTCCCTTACGAGCAGTACTTC
CDR3: CASSQDHGTVPYEQYF

V: TRBV6-5
J: TRBJ1-6
D: NA
size: many
DNA: TGTGCCAGCAGTTATTATAATTCACCCCTCCACTTT
CDR3: CASSYYNSPLHF

V: TRBV7-2
J: TRBJ1-2
D: NA
size: NA
DNA: TGTGCCAACAGCGCCCCCTGGGGGTCGGACTATGGCTACACCTTC
CDR3: CANSAPWGSDYGYTF

V: TRBV4-1
J: TRBJ2-3
D: TRBD2
size: few
DNA: TGCGCCAGCAGCCAAGGAGCGGGGGCAGATACGCAGTATTTT
CDR3: CASSQGAGADTQYF

V: TRBV4-1
J: TRBJ1-5
D: NA
size: few
DNA: TGCGCCAGCAGCCAAGATCATGGGGATTATAGCAATCAGCCCCAGCATTTT
CDR3: CASSQDHGDYSNQPQHF

V: TRBV5-1
J: TRBJ2-2
D: NA
size: NA
DNA: TGCGCCAGCACCAGAACGCAGCGAGGGACCGGGGAGCTGTTTTTT
CDR3: CASTRTQRGTGELFF

V: TRBV20-1
J: TRBJ2-5
D: TRBD2
size: NA
DNA: TGCAGTGCTAGGGGAGGGAACCAAGAGACCCAGTACTTC
CDR3: CSARGGNQETQYF

V: TRBV20-1
J: TRBJ2-5
D: NA
size: NA
DNA: TGCAGTGCTAGAGATCTAGCCGTCATGGTGACCCAGTACTTC
CDR3: CSARDLAVMVTQYF

V: TRBV12-3/TRBV12-4
J: TRBJ1-2
D: NA
size: NA
DNA: TGTGCCAGCACCCAACGGGGGGGGCAGGGCTATGGCTACACCTTC
CDR3: CASTQRGGQGYGYTF

V: TRBV5-1
J: TRBJ1-6
D: NA
size: NA
DNA: TGCGCCAGCAGCTCTCAGGGGAATTCACCCCTCCACTTT
CDR3: CASSSQGNSPLHF

V: TRBV9
J: TRBJ2-7
D: TRBD2
size: NA
DNA: TGTGCCAGCAGCGTAGCGGGGGGGCCCACCTACGAGCAGTACTTC
CDR3: CASSVAGGPTYEQYF

V: TRBV4-1
J: TRBJ2-7
D: TRBD1
size: many
DNA: TGCGCCAGCAGCCACCTGCCTGGGACAGACTACGAGCAGTACTTC
CDR3: CASSHLPGTDYEQYF

V: TRBV5-5
J: TRBJ2-1
D: TRBD2
size: few
DNA: TGTGCCAGCAGCGCCGGGGGGAGCTCCTACACTGAGCAGTTCTTC
CDR3: CASSAGGSSYTEQFF

V: TRBV7-9
J: TRBJ2-5
D: TRBD1
size: NA
DNA: TGTGCCAGCAGCCCCCGACAGGGCATGAACCAAGAGACCCAGTACTTC
CDR3: CASSPRQGMNQETQYF

V: TRBV16
J: TRBJ2-5
D: TRBD2
size: few
DNA: TGTGCCAGCAGCCACGGACTAGCAGGGGAGACCCAGTACTTC
CDR3: CASSHGLAGETQYF

V: TRBV20-1
J: TRBJ2-3
D: TRBD2
size: NA
DNA: TGCAGTACCTCCGAGCGGGGTTACACAGATACGCAGTATTTT
CDR3: CSTSERGYTDTQYF

V: TRBV20-1
J: TRBJ2-3
D: TRBD2
size: NA
DNA: TGCAGTGCTAGATTAGCGGGGGGCCTCCGGACAGATACGCAGTATTTT
CDR3: CSARLAGGLRTDTQYF

V: TRBV27
J: TRBJ1-5
D: NA
size: few
DNA: TGTGCCAGCAGACCGAGCGGGGGTTCTGGCAATCAGCCCCAGCATTTT
CDR3: CASRPSGGSGNQPQHF